This TCR beta chain originates from a study of blood T cells in healthy people across ages. Points from the study as a whole: A conclusive naive versus antigen-experienced comparison was prevented by the unsorted PBMCs. Greater diversity and more naive CD4+ cells were seen in long-lived donors than in aged donors. It was held that the diversity estimates obtained from one million T cells were underestimates.

Total RNA was extracted at no less than 6 micrograms per sample. This clonotype was seen ten or more times. As yet, its antigen is unknown. Then a second PCR, running roughly 6 to 11 cycles, was carried out with a sample-barcoded 5' primer and a J-beta primer mix. TCRdb reanalysed the 5' RACE reads using MiXCR and keeps one entry per CDR3 protein. The sample contains 550,000 to 750,000 distinct CDR3 sequences, more than 20% of which appear only once. The germline V and J ends were trimmed by 1 base and 2 bases, with 20 bases remaining between them. The CDR3 is made up of 19 amino acids. CDR1 is MGHRA, CDR2 YSYEKL, per germline.

The source of this sequence is a man between 70 and 80 years old in good health. The sequenced sample consisted of blood. V is TRBV4-1 and J is TRBJ2-2; D possibly corresponds to TRBD2 (6 bases). The DNA of the CDR3 is TGCGCCAGCAGCCAAGTTAGTTACCGGACTACCTCTAACACCGGGGAGCTGTTTTTT. Its translation: CASSQVSYRTTSNTGELFF.